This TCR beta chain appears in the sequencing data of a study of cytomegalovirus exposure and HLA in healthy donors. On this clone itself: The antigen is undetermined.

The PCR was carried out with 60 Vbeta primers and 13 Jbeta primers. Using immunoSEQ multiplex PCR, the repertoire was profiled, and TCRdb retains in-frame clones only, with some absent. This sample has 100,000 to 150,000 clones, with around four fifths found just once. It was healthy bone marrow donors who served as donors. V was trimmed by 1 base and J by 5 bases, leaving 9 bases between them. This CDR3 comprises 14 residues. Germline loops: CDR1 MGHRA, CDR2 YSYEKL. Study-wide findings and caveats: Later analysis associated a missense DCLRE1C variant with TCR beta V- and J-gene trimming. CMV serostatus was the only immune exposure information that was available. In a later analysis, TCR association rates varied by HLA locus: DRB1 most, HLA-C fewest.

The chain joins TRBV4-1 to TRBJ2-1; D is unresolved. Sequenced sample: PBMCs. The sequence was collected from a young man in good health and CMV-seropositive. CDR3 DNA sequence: TGCGCCAGCAGCCAAGGAATTACTGACAATGAGCAGTTCTTC. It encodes CASSQGITDNEQFF.